This T cell receptor beta chain was identified in a study of cytomegalovirus exposure and HLA in healthy donors. Points from the study as a whole: Later, an analysis found that common viral pathogens appeared to be linked with several of the most significant clusters. A later look showed TCR association rates differing by HLA locus, highest for DRB1 and lowest for HLA-C.

This clone was observed a handful of times. Antigen: not known. This CDR3 region has 16 residues. V trimming: 3 bases; J trimming: 2 bases; junction bases outside the gene matches: 5. CDR1 SNHLY and CDR2 FYNNEI come from the germline V gene. The primer mix had 60 Vbeta and 13 Jbeta primers. Per the original methods: Later, 75 million to 100 million unique TCR beta chains were counted in an analysis, and approximately 10 million of them were shared. Clones were sequenced by immunoSEQ multiplex PCR, and TCRdb holds only the in-frame ones, with some missing. For V, J and clone size, that table is used; D and trimming come from the DNA. The sample lists about 160,000 clones; about four fifths were seen once.

The rearrangement uses TRBV2 and TRBJ2-3; 10 bases are shared with TRBD2. What was sequenced was PBMCs. This clonotype was obtained from a male donor in good health and CMV-seropositive. This CDR3 reads CASSEGLAGATDTQYF. The DNA for the CDR3 is TGTGCCAGCAGTGAGGGGCTAGCGGGGGCCACAGATACGCAGTATTTT.